Presented here are 27 T cell receptor beta chains from one specimen sequenced in a study of cytomegalovirus exposure and HLA in healthy donors. Primers for the PCR totalled 60 Vbeta and 13 Jbeta. Assay used: immunoSEQ multiplex PCR; TCRdb lists only in-frame clones, some missing. The sample comprises over 80,000 clones, roughly 71% of which are singletons, and roughly 16% rests with the top ten. What was sequenced was PBMCs. All receptors derive from a woman aged 18-29 years in good health and CMV-seropositive.

The rearrangement joins TRBV7-8 to TRBJ2-7; TRBD2 agrees at 10 bases. The CDR3 is 14 amino acids. J lost 6 bases, V lost 4 bases, and 6 bases had no gene match. Germline values: CDR1 SGHVS, CDR2 FQNEAQ. The CDR3 reads CASSSGTSVSEQYF. CDR3 coding DNA: TGTGCCAGCAGCTCAGGGACTAGCGTCTCCGAGCAGTACTTC.

This clone was counted between two and nine times. The CDR3, as DNA: TGTGCCAGCAGTGAAAATGCGGCAAGCAATCAGCCCCAGCATTTT. Translated: CASSENAASNQPQHF. The chain combines TRBV6-4 with TRBJ1-5, with D uncertain. CDR3 length: 15 amino acids. Germline V gene sequence: CDR1 MRHNA, CDR2 SNTAGT. Trimming removed 3 bases from V and 1 base from J, with 10 bases in between.

This chain connects TRBV4-3 to TRBJ2-1, with 9 bases fitting TRBD2. The CDR3 is 18 residues long. The germline V gene encodes CDR1 LGHNA and CDR2 YSLEER. Germline trimming cut 0 bases from V and 2 bases from J; bases unmatched to any gene: 8. The CDR3 DNA is TGCGCCAGCAGCCAAGATTCGGGGCTAGCGGGAACCTACAATGAGCAGTTCTTC. Residues: CASSQDSGLAGTYNEQFF.

The chain uses TRBV30 and TRBJ1-5; 7 nucleotides align to TRBD1. The junction had 4 bases not matched to a gene; V was cut back by 3 bases and J by 2 bases. The CDR3 runs 14 residues. The germline gives CDR1 GTSNPN, CDR2 SVGIG (reference sequence). The CDR3 reads CAWRAGTGNQPQHF. The CDR3 nucleotides are TGTGCCTGGAGAGCCGGGACAGGCAATCAGCCCCAGCATTTT.

This clone was picked up a small number of times. This chain connects TRBV5-5 to TRBJ2-1; maybe TRBD1 (6 bases). CDR1 and CDR2 (germline): SGHKS, YYEKEE (reference sequence). The CDR3 length is 14 residues. V was shortened by 5 bases and J by 5 bases, with 14 bases between the two germline ends. CDR3 amino acids: CASSPGTRDNEQFF. CDR3 in DNA: TGTGCCAGCAGTCCCGGGACAAGAGACAATGAGCAGTTCTTC.

The J gene is TRBJ2-2, the V gene TRBV28; the match to TRBD2 covers 10 bases. Per germline, CDR1 MDHEN and CDR2 SYDVKM. The CDR3 is 15 amino acids. V shed 11 bases and J 5 bases; nucleotides not matched to a gene: 11. CDR3 residues: CACKNGLAETGELFF. The CDR3 DNA reads TGTGCCTGCAAAAATGGACTAGCGGAGACCGGGGAGCTGTTTTTT.

The chain uses TRBV7-2 and TRBJ2-1; D may be TRBD2 (6 bases). The ends were cut back, 0 bases at V and 8 bases at J, with 11 bases in the middle. This CDR3 comprises 14 residues. Germline lookup yields CDR1 SGHTA and CDR2 FQGNSA. In DNA form, the CDR3 reads TGTGCCAGCAGCTTAGCCCTATGGGGGGATGAGCAGTTCTTC. Protein: CASSLALWGDEQFF.

Concerning this clone: Its ends do not fully match the called genes, so a read error is possible. V gene TRBV6-5 combines with J gene TRBJ1-6, with D possibly being TRBD1 (5 bases). CDR1 is MNHEY and CDR2 is SVGAGI in the germline V gene. This CDR3 comprises 15 residues. Here the CDR3 DNA reads TGTGCCAGCAGGGACACGCAGAGGACCCCTTCACCCCCCCACTTT. This gives the protein CASRDTQRTPSPPHF.

This clone has a handful of counts. This chain joins TRBV10-3 and TRBJ1-2, with D tentatively TRBD1 (6 bases). Germline values: CDR1 ENHRY, CDR2 SYGVKD. The V end lost 8 bases, the J end lost 2 bases, and 12 bases lay between the germline ends. The CDR3 totals 13 residues. The CDR3 spells CAIQQGGNYGYTF. The CDR3 coding sequence is TGTGCCATCCAACAGGGAGGGAACTATGGCTACACCTTC.

This clone was seen just once. The chain joins TRBV28 to TRBJ2-1, with D possibly matching TRBD2 (5 bases). The CDR3 runs 16 residues. Per germline, CDR1 MDHEN and CDR2 SYDVKM. V lost 7 bases, J lost 0 bases, and 16 bases lay in between. The CDR3 reads CASIPGGSSSYNEQFF. CDR3 in DNA: TGTGCCAGCATCCCCGGCGGGTCTAGCTCCTACAATGAGCAGTTCTTC.

V usage is TRBV5-4 and J usage is TRBJ1-1; TRBD1 aligns across 7 bases. The CDR3 is 13 residues long. Looked up from germline, CDR1 is SGHNT and CDR2 is YYREEE (reference sequence). The V gene end was trimmed by 4 bases and the J gene end by 3 bases; junction bases not matched to a gene: 3. In DNA, the CDR3 is TGTGCCAGCAGCGTCGACAGGGACACTGAAGCTTTCTTT. It yields the protein CASSVDRDTEAFF.

The V gene is TRBV7-9, the J gene TRBJ1-1, with TRBD1 identical over 7 bases. Germline V gives CDR1 SEHNR, CDR2 FQNEAQ (reference sequence). The CDR3 runs 14 residues. V lost 5 bases and J lost 6; bases outside the gene matches: 9. The chain's CDR3 is CASSPDRARSEAFF. In DNA, the CDR3 is TGTGCCAGCAGCCCCGACAGGGCGCGGTCTGAAGCTTTCTTT. The full variable domain, rest sourced from reference TRBV7-9 and TRBJ1-1, is DTGVSQNPRHKITKRGQNVTFRCDPISEHNRLYWYRQTLGQGPEFLTYFQNEAQLEKSRLLSDRFSAERPKGSFSTLEIQRTEQGDSAMYLCASSPDRARSEAFFGQGTRLTVV.

In nucleotides, the CDR3 is TGTGCCAGCAGCCAATATGGACAGGGAGAGACCCAGTACTTC. As protein: CASSQYGQGETQYF. The chain employs TRBV4-2 and TRBJ2-5, with TRBD1 matching over 8 bases. This CDR3 is built from 14 residues. Germline-derived CDR1 and CDR2 are LGHNA and YNFKEQ. With 2 bases clipped from V and 4 bases from J, the junction kept 3 bases outside the gene matches.

The sample holds one count of this clone. A read error is likely here: a far larger clone is one base away. Other DNA sequences in the same sample also yield this CDR3. The CDR3 protein is CASSQDEEVGGDGYTF. The CDR3 DNA sequence: TGTGCCAGCAGCCAAGATGAGGAAGTGGGGGGTGATGGCTACACCTTC. This chain joins TRBV4-2 and TRBJ1-2; D may be TRBD1 (5 bases). With 0 bases removed from V and 6 bases from J, the gap between germline ends came to 17 bases. This CDR3 comprises 16 residues. In germline, CDR1 is LGHNA, CDR2 YNFKEQ.

As concerns this clone: A far more abundant clone sits one base away, making this likely a read error. CDR3 sequence: CASSLDPGTGGGQYF. The CDR3 nucleotides are TGTGCCAGCAGCTTGGATCCCGGGACGGGGGGAGGGCAGTACTTC. V and J are TRBV13 and TRBJ2-7, with 7 bases that match TRBD2. The CDR3 is made up of 15 amino acids. Germline V gives CDR1 PRHDT, CDR2 FYEKMQ (reference sequence). With 3 bases clipped from V and 9 bases from J, the junction kept 14 bases outside the gene matches.

The chain employs TRBV7-9 and TRBJ2-3; TRBD2 aligns across 10 bases. Trimming took 7 bases from V and 4 from J; bases not matched to a gene: 8. This CDR3 comprises 15 residues. Germline V gives CDR1 SEHNR, CDR2 FQNEAQ (reference sequence). Here the CDR3 reads CASKTSGTTPDTQYF. The CDR3 region has the DNA TGTGCCAGCAAAACTAGCGGGACCACCCCAGATACGCAGTATTTT.

The CDR3 region has the DNA TGTGCCTGGACGGACAGGGACACTGAAGCTTTCTTT. This encodes CAWTDRDTEAFF. This chain links TRBV30 with TRBJ1-1, with 8 bases matching TRBD1. There are 12 residues in the CDR3. The V gene's germline CDR1 is GTSNPN and CDR2 SVGIG (reference sequence). The J segment lost 3 bases and the V segment lost 4 bases, leaving 1 base of the junction unmatched.

This clone was seen just once. The chain combines TRBV9 with TRBJ1-3; TRBD1 is a possible D gene (6 bases). The germline CDR1 and CDR2 sequences are SGDLS and YYNGEE. Trimming left V 0 bases short and J 2 bases short, with 9 bases between. The length of the CDR3 is 15 residues. As DNA, the CDR3 is TGTGCCAGCAGCGTAGAGGCAGGGGCTGGAAACACCATATATTTT. This translates into CASSVEAGAGNTIYF.

This clone turned up a few times. The sample contains more than one DNA sequence encoding this CDR3. The J gene is TRBJ1-1, the V gene TRBV29-1, with 9 bases fitting TRBD1. Looked up from germline, CDR1 is SQVTM and CDR2 is ANQGSEA. CDR3 length: 13 residues. V dropped 4 bases and J dropped 5; count of bases not matched to a gene: 5. The CDR3 sequence: CSVVKGQGTEAFF. The CDR3 nucleotides read TGCAGCGTTGTTAAAGGACAGGGGACTGAAGCTTTCTTT.

The rearrangement uses TRBV25-1 and TRBJ2-5, with 9 bases aligning to TRBD1. The CDR3 contains 15 residues. V dropped 3 bases and J dropped 5; count of bases not matched to a gene: 7. CDR1 is MGHDK, CDR2 SYGVNS, per germline. In DNA form, the CDR3 reads TGTGCCAGCAGTGAGTTGACAGGGGGTATGGAGACCCAGTACTTC. It translates to CASSELTGGMETQYF. Full variable domain (missing parts from reference TRBV25-1 and TRBJ2-5): EADIYQTPRYLVIGTGKKITLECSQTMGHDKMYWYQQDPGMELHLIHYSYGVNSTEKGDLSSESTVSRIRTEHFPLTLESARPSHTSQYLCASSELTGGMETQYFGPGTRLLVL.

In DNA, the CDR3 is TGTGCCAGCAGCTTCTCATCGACAGGGTCGGCTCAGCCCCAGCATTTT. Translating it yields CASSFSSTGSAQPQHF. This chain connects TRBV7-8 to TRBJ1-5; 7 nucleotides align to TRBD1. V lost 3 bases, J lost 6 bases, and 11 bases stayed unmatched. This CDR3 contains 16 residues. CDR1 and CDR2 from the germline V gene are SGHVS and FQNEAQ.

This clone turned up a few times. This chain connects TRBV27 to TRBJ2-1; 7 positions match TRBD1. The CDR3 is 13 residues long. Germline V CDR1 and CDR2: MNHEY, SMNVEV (reference sequence). Trimming cost V 7 bases and J 2 bases; bases outside gene matches: 2. The CDR3 DNA reads TGTGCCAGCAAACAGGGGACCTACAATGAGCAGTTCTTC. It codes for CASKQGTYNEQFF.

This chain connects TRBV5-1 to TRBJ1-1, with 11 bases identical to TRBD1. The ends lost 4 bases at V and 7 bases at J; junction bases unmatched: 12. Germline CDR1 reads SGHRS; CDR2 reads YFSETQ. The CDR3 covers 16 residues. The CDR3 DNA reads TGCGCCAGCAGCCCGGACGGACAGGGGGCTAGCGGTGAAGCTTTCTTT. Translating it yields CASSPDGQGASGEAFF.

The rearrangement joins TRBV2 to TRBJ2-1, with 8 bases matching TRBD1. CDR1 is SNHLY and CDR2 is FYNNEI in the germline V gene. This CDR3 region has 17 residues. V lost 2 bases to trimming and J lost 8 bases; unmatched junction nucleotides: 14. The CDR3 here is CASSEMGGAGGWDEQFF. The CDR3, as DNA: TGTGCCAGCAGTGAAATGGGCGGGGCAGGGGGCTGGGATGAGCAGTTCTTC.

The gene calls are TRBV7-3 and TRBJ2-7; tentative D call: TRBD1 (5 bases). The CDR3 has 15 residues. Germline CDR1 is SGHTA and CDR2 is FQGTGA. Deletions cut 5 bases from V and 5 bases from J, with 19 bases between. Here the CDR3 reads CASSRTGTIMDEQYF. The DNA for the CDR3 is TGTGCCAGCAGCCGCACAGGTACCATTATGGACGAGCAGTACTTC.

The genes are TRBV15 and TRBJ2-5; 7 bases agree with TRBD2. Per germline, CDR1 LNHNV and CDR2 YYDKDF (reference sequence). The trim removed 4 bases at V and 5 bases at J, leaving 13 bases unmatched. This CDR3 has 16 amino acids. The CDR3 loop reads CATSKDTGGSRETQYF. DNA of the CDR3: TGTGCCACCAGCAAAGACACGGGAGGCTCGCGGGAGACCCAGTACTTC.

This clone has a single count. The chain has TRBV5-6 and TRBJ2-2, with 8 bases matching TRBD2. The CDR3 consists of 15 residues. CDR1 is SGHDT and CDR2 is YYEEEE in the germline V gene. V dropped 4 bases and J dropped 1; count of bases not matched to a gene: 3. The chain's CDR3 is CASSRTSGNTGELFF. In DNA form, the CDR3 reads TGTGCCAGCAGCCGTACTAGCGGGAACACCGGGGAGCTGTTTTTT.